Below, 13 T cell receptor beta chains from the same sample are listed, as sequenced in a study of cytomegalovirus exposure and HLA in healthy donors. The PCR had 60 Vbeta and 13 Jbeta primers. Profiling relied on immunoSEQ multiplex PCR, and the TCRdb table lists in-frame clones only, not all of them. The sample consists of a few hundred thousand clones, roughly 80% of them appearing once. Material: PBMCs. These receptor sequences come from a girl aged 2-10 years in good health and CMV-seronegative.

Only a few counts were recorded for this clone. The chain uses TRBV11-2 and TRBJ1-2; D unresolved. The germline gives CDR1 SGHAT, CDR2 FQNNGV. The CDR3 covers 13 residues. With 2 bases removed from V and 0 bases from J, the gap between germline ends came to 4 bases. The CDR3 nucleotides read TGTGCCAGCAGCTTACATCCTAACTATGGCTACACCTTC. Translation: CASSLHPNYGYTF.

The CDR3 protein is CASSSAGAPTDTQYF. The CDR3 coding sequence is TGTGCCAGTAGCTCGGCGGGGGCCCCTACAGATACGCAGTATTTT. The V call is TRBV19, the J call TRBJ2-3; TRBD2 is a possible D gene (7 bases). V shed 6 bases and J shed 3 bases, with 16 bases lying between them. The CDR3 is 15 amino acids. The V gene's germline CDR1 is LNHDA and CDR2 SQIVND (reference sequence).

The chain joins TRBV5-1 to TRBJ2-7; 10 bases map to TRBD2. Germline CDR1 SGHRS, CDR2 YFSETQ. The CDR3 is 13 amino acids. V was clipped by 7 bases and J by 6 bases; unmatched bases: 7. The CDR3, as DNA: TGCGCCAGCGGTCTAGCGGGAGAGGCCGAGCAGTACTTC. This encodes CASGLAGEAEQYF.

The CDR3 sequence is CASSTPFSGEQYF. Here the CDR3 DNA reads TGTGCCAGCAGTACCCCTTTCAGTGGCGAGCAGTACTTC. The chain is built from TRBV6-5 and TRBJ2-7; the D is unclear. Between the trimmed V and J ends, which lost 5 bases and 6 bases, there was a span of 14 bases. Germline CDR1 reads MNHEY; CDR2 reads SVGAGI. The CDR3 length is 13 residues.

V gene TRBV7-8 combines with J gene TRBJ1-1; D call uncertain. The CDR3 consists of 13 residues. The V gene's germline CDR1 is SGHVS and CDR2 FQNEAQ. With 2 bases removed from V and 1 base from J, the gap between germline ends came to 5 bases. In nucleotides, the CDR3 is TGTGCCAGCAGCTTATTTAAGAACACTGAAGCTTTCTTT. Protein sequence: CASSLFKNTEAFF.

The rearrangement uses TRBV30 and TRBJ2-7; D perhaps matches TRBD1 (6 bases). The CDR3 extends over 13 amino acids. Between the trimmed V and J ends, which lost 0 bases and 5 bases, there was a span of 11 bases. Germline V CDR1 and CDR2: GTSNPN, SVGIG (reference sequence). This chain's CDR3 is CAWSVHRVNEQYF. DNA of the CDR3: TGTGCCTGGAGTGTACACAGGGTGAACGAGCAGTACTTC. The variable domain in full, completed from reference TRBV30 and TRBJ2-7, reads SQTIHQWPATLVQPVGSPLSLECTVEGTSNPNLYWYRQAAGRGLQLLFYSVGIGQISSEVPQNLSASRPQDRQFILSSKKLLLSDSGFYLCAWSVHRVNEQYFGPGTRLTVT.

The rearrangement joins TRBV27 to TRBJ1-6; 7 positions match TRBD1. V was pared by 5 bases and J by 10 bases, with 11 bases of the junction left unmatched. Germline assignment: CDR1 MNHEY and CDR2 SMNVEV (reference sequence). CDR3 length equals 15 residues. CDR3 DNA: TGTGCCAGCAGTACTACAGGGGTGGGTGCCTCACCCCTCCACTTT. Its translation is CASSTTGVGASPLHF.

V gene TRBV28 combines with J gene TRBJ1-1, with 8 bases aligning to TRBD1. Looked up from germline, CDR1 is MDHEN and CDR2 is SYDVKM. Losses at the gene ends were 5 bases for V and 1 base for J; bases not matched to a gene: 9. The CDR3 runs 16 residues. CDR3 region: CASSQPGGGKNTEAFF. The CDR3 DNA reads as TGTGCCAGCAGTCAGCCAGGGGGCGGGAAGAACACTGAAGCTTTCTTT.

The chain carries TRBV12-5 and TRBJ1-4; D might be TRBD1 (6 bases). This CDR3 has 16 amino acids. Germline values: CDR1 LGHNT, CDR2 FRNRAP. V lost 2 bases and J 9 bases, leaving 19 bases between the germline ends. Written as DNA, the CDR3 is TGTGCTAGTGGTTTGATACTTCCCAGGGGCGAGCAAAAACTGTTTTTT. This translates into CASGLILPRGEQKLFF.

The J gene is TRBJ1-1, the V gene TRBV30; no reliable D call. V gave up 7 bases and J gave up 0 bases, with 15 bases separating them. The CDR3 runs to 14 residues. Germline CDR1 and CDR2: GTSNPN and SVGIG (reference sequence). CDR3 nucleotide sequence: TGTGCCTCCGGGGTCCCGGGGATGAACACTGAAGCTTTCTTT. Translating it yields CASGVPGMNTEAFF.

The chain carries TRBV9 and TRBJ2-5; 11 bases map to TRBD2. The J call is doubtful: the DNA matches TRBJ2-7 better. Germline CDR1 SGDLS, CDR2 YYNGEE. The CDR3 sequence is 15 residues long. The chain's CDR3 is CASSVEASGRYEQYF. The CDR3 bases are TGTGCCAGCAGCGTAGAGGCTAGCGGGAGGTACGAGCAGTACTTC.

The V and J genes are TRBV2 and TRBJ2-3; 9 bases line up with TRBD2. V was pared by 10 bases and J by 6 bases, with 8 bases of the junction left unmatched. The germline V gene has CDR1 SNHLY and CDR2 FYNNEI. This CDR3 region has 13 residues. CDR3 nucleotide sequence: TGTGCCAACTTAGCGGGGGCTTGGGATACGCAGTATTTT. It translates to CANLAGAWDTQYF.

The chain joins TRBV5-3 to TRBJ2-6, with 8 bases lining up with TRBD1. TRBV5-3 is flagged as an ORF with uncertain function. The CDR3 totals 20 residues. Germline trimming cut 0 bases from V and 0 bases from J; bases unmatched to any gene: 11. This chain's CDR3 is CARSLASGGGRDSGANVLTF. The CDR3 nucleotides are TGTGCCAGAAGCTTGGCTTCAGGGGGCGGCAGGGACTCTGGGGCCAACGTCCTGACTTTC.